The 9 T cell receptor beta chains in this list originate from one sample, sequenced in a study of T-cell memory formation after mild COVID-19. MiXCR, run by TCRdb on the 5' RACE reads, gives a single entry per CDR3 protein. Among about 500,000 distinct CDR3 sequences, around 21% were seen once, and the ten largest hold approximately 12%. Sequencing used PBMCs or a T cell subset sorted from them (not recorded which). The receptors originated from an adult woman who had mild COVID-19 (a few samples of this study predate the infection). Cell type and time point are not known.

This clonotype was seen more than once but under ten times. CDR3 nucleotides: TGCGCCAGCAGCGGTGGGACAGGGGGCGATGAGCAGTTCTTC. Protein product: CASSGGTGGDEQFF. The chain employs TRBV5-1 and TRBJ2-1, with 12 bases matching TRBD1. The ends lost 4 bases at V and 8 bases at J; junction bases unmatched: 4. CDR1 SGHRS and CDR2 YFSETQ come from the germline V gene. The CDR3 sequence is 14 residues long.

The chain links TRBV7-9 to TRBJ1-2; D gene unclear. CDR1 is SEHNR and CDR2 is FQNEAQ in the germline V gene (reference sequence). This CDR3 spans 14 amino acids. V was trimmed by 4 bases and J by 3 bases, leaving 12 bases between them. CDR3 sequence (DNA): TGTGCCAGCAGCTCCTCATCACGATACTATGGCTACACCTTC. It yields the protein CASSSSSRYYGYTF.

The table lists this clonotype with a few counts. The chain employs TRBV30 and TRBJ1-2; the D is unclear. The CDR3 extends over 13 amino acids. Germline V gives CDR1 GTSNPN, CDR2 SVGIG (reference sequence). The V gene lost 2 bases and the J gene lost 6 bases, with 13 bases spanning the gap. The CDR3: CAWSLRGSDGYTF. For the CDR3, the DNA is TGTGCCTGGAGTCTGCGGGGTAGTGATGGCTACACCTTC.

This clonotype was recorded a few times. This chain joins TRBV5-1 and TRBJ1-5, with D maybe TRBD1 (5 bases). The ends were cut back, 4 bases at V and 2 bases at J, with 13 bases in the middle. This CDR3 spans 15 amino acids. Germline V gives CDR1 SGHRS, CDR2 YFSETQ. The CDR3 sequence: CASSPGTDGNQPQHF. As DNA, the CDR3 is TGCGCCAGCAGCCCCGGGACGGATGGCAATCAGCCCCAGCATTTT. The variable domain in full, with the rest retrieved from reference TRBV5-1 and TRBJ1-5, is KAGVTQTPRYLIKTRGQQVTLSCSPISGHRSVSWYQQTPGQGLQFLFEYFSETQRNKGNFPGRFSGRQFSNSRSEMNVSTLELGDSALYLCASSPGTDGNQPQHFGDGTRLSIL.

The table lists this clonotype with a few counts. This chain links TRBV5-5 with TRBJ1-5, with D unresolved. V dropped 1 base and J dropped 1 base, with 18 bases sitting between them. The CDR3 has 18 residues. CDR1 is SGHKS and CDR2 is YYEKEE in the germline V gene (reference sequence). CDR3 sequence: CASSLFGLGGGSNQPQHF. For the CDR3, the DNA is TGTGCCAGCAGCTTGTTTGGGTTGGGAGGAGGGAGCAATCAGCCCCAGCATTTT.

V usage is TRBV30 and J usage is TRBJ2-1; D may be TRBD1 (6 bases). Per germline, CDR1 GTSNPN and CDR2 SVGIG (reference sequence). V gave up 0 bases and J gave up 9 bases, with 12 bases separating them. The CDR3 totals 13 residues. In nucleotides, the CDR3 is TGTGCCTGGAGTGTACAGGGCCAGAGTGAGCAGTTCTTC. Amino acid sequence: CAWSVQGQSEQFF.

The chain has TRBV12-3 or TRBV12-4 and TRBJ1-5; a possible D gene is TRBD1 (5 bases). V gave up 6 bases and J gave up 4 bases, with 13 bases separating them. The length of the CDR3 is 14 residues. CDR3 DNA: TGTGCCAGCAGCTCTTCGAGACAGAATCAGCCCCAGCATTTT. This codes for CASSSSRQNQPQHF.

This clonotype was seen only a few times. V gene TRBV7-8 combines with J gene TRBJ1-1; D unclear. Germline V gene lookup returns CDR1 SGHVS and CDR2 FQNEAQ. The ends were cut back, 0 bases at V and 0 bases at J, with 8 bases in the middle. CDR3 length: 15 residues. CDR3 bases: TGTGCCAGCAGCTTAGCGCGGATGGTGAACACTGAAGCTTTCTTT. It translates to CASSLARMVNTEAFF.

This clonotype was counted between two and nine times. DNA for the CDR3: TGTGCCAGCAGCCCAGGGGGACTAGGATTCAATAAGAGTCAGCCCCAGCATTTT. Translating it yields CASSPGGLGFNKSQPQHF. The chain couples TRBV14 to TRBJ1-5; 7 nucleotides line up with TRBD1. After removal of 4 bases from V and 6 bases from J, the junction contained 18 bases not matched to a gene. This CDR3 is 18 amino acids long. Germline V gives CDR1 SGHDN, CDR2 FVKESK.